Detailed here is one T cell receptor beta chain. Its antigen is unidentified. This CDR3 region has 16 residues. CDR1 and CDR2 from the germline V gene are MDHEN and SYDVKM. V was clipped by 6 bases and J by 0 bases; unmatched bases: 11. These data are taken from a study of cytomegalovirus exposure and HLA in healthy donors. Study at large: Samples from HLA-typed donors yielded 65 million to 85 million unique TCRs in an early data release.

Overall study findings and caveats: Association of roughly 18,000 TCR beta sequences with HLA alleles was found at 0.05 false discovery rate in a later analysis. The sole available immune exposure information was CMV serostatus.

Primers for the PCR totalled 60 Vbeta and 13 Jbeta. Generated by immunoSEQ multiplex PCR, the TCRdb table keeps only in-frame clones and is missing some. The sample holds about 130,000 clones; roughly 79% are singletons and the top ten take about 1.7%. The sequenced sample was PBMCs. This chain joins TRBV28 and TRBJ2-7; 7 nucleotides agree with TRBD2. The sequence came from a woman in her thirties or forties in good health and CMV-seronegative. CDR3 protein: CASSPGSGVSSYEQYF. In DNA form, the CDR3 reads TGTGCCAGCAGCCCGGGCAGCGGGGTGAGCTCCTACGAGCAGTACTTC. Based on the CDR3 plus reference TRBV28 and TRBJ2-7, the full variable domain is DVKVTQSSRYLVKRTGEKVFLECVQDMDHENMFWYRQDPGLGLRLIYFSYDVKMKEKGDIPEGYSVSREKKERFSLILESASTNQTSMYLCASSPGSGVSSYEQYFGPGTRLTVT.